A selection of T cell receptor beta chains follows, all from one sample in a study of Graves' ophthalmopathy and Graves' hyperthyroidism. TCRdb re-analysed the multiplex PCR reads in MiXCR, keeping a single row per CDR3 protein. The table lists a few hundred thousand distinct CDR3 sequences, 21% of them singletons, with 2.5% to 3.5% in the top ten. The sample consisted of peripheral blood. Every receptor here comes from a woman under 30 with stable Graves' hyperthyroidism. CDR3s include the opening cysteine and the closing phenylalanine or tryptophan. A D gene is named only where the DNA matches it firmly. The size of a clone is reported for some rows only, either as once, few or many, or as a class for expanded clones.

J,V,D,size,CDR3,DNA
TRBJ2-5,TRBV27,-,many,CASSSDWPFGTQYF,TGTGCCAGCAGTTCCGACTGGCCGTTTGGGACCCAGTACTTC
TRBJ2-5,TRBV6-1,TRBD1,many,CASNGQGETQYF,TGTGCCAGCAACGGACAGGGGGAGACCCAGTACTTC
TRBJ2-1,TRBV18,-,-,CASSPYPYNEQFF,TGTGCCAGCTCACCATACCCGTACAATGAGCAGTTCTTC
TRBJ2-5,TRBV2,-,many,CATQEGDQETQYF,TGTGCCACACAAGAAGGGGATCAAGAGACCCAGTACTTC
TRBJ1-2,TRBV6-1,-,few,CASSEELLHNYGYTF,TGTGCCAGCAGTGAAGAATTGTTACACAACTATGGCTACACCTTC
TRBJ2-7,TRBV20-1,-,many,CSAREGEGRSYFYEQYF,TGCAGTGCTAGAGAAGGGGAAGGCAGGTCCTATTTCTACGAGCAGTACTTC
TRBJ2-2,TRBV11-3,TRBD2,many,CASSLGTSVAGELFF,TGTGCCAGCAGCTTAGGGACTAGCGTCGCCGGGGAGCTGTTTTTT
TRBJ1-1,TRBV27,TRBD1,many,CASSSTGPTEAFF,TGTGCCAGCAGTTCGACAGGGCCCACTGAAGCTTTCTTT
TRBJ2-5,TRBV10-3,TRBD1,many,CAISVGQGAFGRTQYF,TGTGCCATCAGTGTGGGACAGGGGGCATTCGGGAGGACCCAGTACTTC
TRBJ1-2,TRBV25-1,TRBD1,many,CASRTGVGYTF,TGTGCCAGCAGGACAGGGGTTGGCTACACCTTC
TRBJ2-7,TRBV12-3/TRBV12-4,-,many,CASSLDGFSSYEQYF,TGTGCCAGCAGTCTGGACGGATTCAGCTCCTACGAGCAGTACTTC
TRBJ2-7,TRBV20-1,-,many,CSAREGSGSMREQYF,TGCAGTGCTAGAGAGGGTAGCGGATCAATGCGCGAGCAGTACTTC
TRBJ1-2,TRBV12-3/TRBV12-4,TRBD1,-,CASSPMRTGYGYTF,TGTGCCAGCAGTCCGATGAGGACAGGCTATGGCTACACCTTC
TRBJ2-5,TRBV7-3,TRBD1,-,CASSPGRTGEETQYF,TGTGCCAGCAGCCCCGGAAGGACAGGGGAGGAGACCCAGTACTTC
TRBJ2-5,TRBV5-1,-,many,CASSSGFQETQYF,TGCGCCAGCAGCAGCGGGTTCCAAGAGACCCAGTACTTC
TRBJ1-2,TRBV20-1,-,many,CSATGGGYGYTF,TGCAGTGCTACCGGGGGCGGGTATGGCTACACCTTC
TRBJ2-7,TRBV7-2,TRBD1,many,CASSGRDRGFYEQYF,TGTGCCAGCAGCGGCCGGGACAGGGGATTTTACGAGCAGTACTTC